This entry describes one T cell receptor (beta chain). It was RNA transcripts that yielded the amplified TCR beta CDR3 regions. When the TCR CDR3 underwent first-round RT-PCR, the HTBI primer set was used. In TCRdb, the multiplex PCR reads were re-called with MiXCR into one record per CDR3 protein. This table has approximately 400,000 distinct CDR3 sequences, approximately 12% appearing once. Diagnoses were made from clinical symptoms, serum measures (thyroxine and TRAb), thyroid ultrasound and orbital computed tomography. This CDR3 contains 17 residues. Germline-derived CDR1 and CDR2 are SGDLS and YYNGEE. V dropped 4 bases and J dropped 2; count of bases not matched to a gene: 6. The data originate from a study of T cells in Graves' hyperthyroidism and ophthalmopathy.

The sequence came from a man aged 25-45 years with Graves' hyperthyroidism that later progressed to Graves' ophthalmopathy. The sequencing input was blood. This chain connects TRBV9 to TRBJ2-7; 16 bases are shared with TRBD2. This chain's CDR3 is CASSPGGLAGGTYEQYF. In DNA, the CDR3 is TGTGCCAGCAGCCCCGGGGGACTAGCGGGGGGGACCTACGAGCAGTACTTC.